This T cell receptor beta chain was retrieved from a study of blood T cells in healthy people across ages. The wider study: The template switching approach captured approximately one barcoded beta molecule for every two T cells. Study conclusions and caveats: Roughly linear age-related decline in beta diversity appeared, significant by age around 42. The unknown donor CMV status may have confounded expanded clonotype changes.

A sample-barcoded 5' primer and a J-beta primer mix were used in a second PCR of about 6 to 11 cycles. The study obtained at least 2.5 million CDR3-containing paired-end reads from every sample. Via MiXCR, TCRdb re-called the 5' RACE reads, giving one row per CDR3 protein. Among about 1.4 million distinct CDR3 sequences listed, approximately 60% were seen once. CDR3 length: 13 residues. Germline V lookup: CDR1 MDHEN, CDR2 SYDVKM. To note about this clonotype: Its specificity is not known. An end of the junction does not agree with germline; a read error may underlie this.

The sample comprised blood. This TCR was recovered from a man aged 18-30 years in good health. The chain recombines TRBV28 with TRBJ2-3; D not resolved. The CDR3 region is CDSSLGLTDTQYF. Here the CDR3 DNA reads TGTGACAGCAGTCTGGGCCTCACAGATACGCAGTATTTT.